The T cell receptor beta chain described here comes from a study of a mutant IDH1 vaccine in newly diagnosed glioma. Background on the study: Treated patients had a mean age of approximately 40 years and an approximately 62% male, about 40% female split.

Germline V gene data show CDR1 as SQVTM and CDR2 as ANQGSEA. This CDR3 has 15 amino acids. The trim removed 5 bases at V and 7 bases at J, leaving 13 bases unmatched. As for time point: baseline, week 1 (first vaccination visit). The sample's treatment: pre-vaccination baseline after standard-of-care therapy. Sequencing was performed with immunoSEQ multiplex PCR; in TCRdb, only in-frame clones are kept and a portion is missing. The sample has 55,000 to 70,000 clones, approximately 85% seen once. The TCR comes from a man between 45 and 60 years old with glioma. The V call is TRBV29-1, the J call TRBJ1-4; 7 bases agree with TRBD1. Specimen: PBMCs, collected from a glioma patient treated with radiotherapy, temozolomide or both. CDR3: CSVSSDHRGREKLFF. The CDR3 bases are TGCAGCGTTAGTTCAGACCACAGGGGCCGTGAAAAACTGTTTTTT.